The present T cell receptor beta chain was sequenced within a study of beta chain features in type 1 diabetes. This clone was detected a few times. Its target is unknown. This CDR3 is also generated by other DNA sequences in the sample. Study-wide results and caveats: A PCR bias possibly favoring shorter templates would apply equally to patients and controls. The naive, central memory and Treg TCRB repertoires looked more alike in patients than they did in healthy donors. Unsettled here was the matter of whether HLA type influences TCRB rearrangement. A cDNA-based sequencing approach could over-represent cells with high TCR expression. Significant though moderate, a shortening of TCRB CDR3s appeared in all four CD4+ subsets of Type 1 diabetes patients.

The V gene lost 0 bases and the J gene lost 1 base, with 7 bases spanning the gap. Germline V gene lookup returns CDR1 SGHRS and CDR2 YFSETQ. The CDR3 has 14 amino acids. As every portion of the isolated RNA was reverse transcribed, the sequencing read expressed TCRB transcripts. TCRdb keeps only in-frame clones here, not all; method: immunoSEQ multiplex PCR. The table records under 300,000 clones, around 13% of them present only once. The origin of this receptor is a man aged 30 to 39 with type 1 diabetes. This chain links TRBV5-1 with TRBJ1-1; no firm D call. What was sequenced was naive CD4+ T cells from blood. Written as DNA, the CDR3 is TGCGCCAGCAGCTTGGCCGCGGGGAACACTGAAGCTTTCTTT. It encodes CASSLAAGNTEAFF.